The present T cell receptor (beta chain) was sequenced within a study of OX40 agonist ivuxolimab in advanced cancers. Study details: Dose-escalation patients suffered from hepatocellular carcinoma, melanoma, renal cell or head and neck cancer. Three patients had partial responses: one hepatocellular carcinoma, two cutaneous melanoma. General study results and limits: Some patients without response likewise showed low normalized clonal expansion.

TCRdb's table, derived via immunoSEQ multiplex PCR, lists solely in-frame clones and lacks some. The table includes fewer than 30,000 clones, over 80% detected once. In the case of this clone: Its target is unknown.

This CDR3 has 16 amino acids. V lost 2 bases, J lost 1 base, and 9 bases stayed unmatched. The germline V gene encodes CDR1 SGDLS and CDR2 YYNGEE. The sequencing here drew on CD4+ or CD8+ T cells sorted from blood, taken in a trial of the OX40 agonist ivuxolimab. The receptor's source is an adult with an advanced solid tumor such as melanoma, head and neck, liver or kidney cancer. The J gene is TRBJ2-7, the V gene TRBV9, with 7 bases identical to TRBD1. The CDR3 is CASSVGSGTESYEQYF. The CDR3 nucleotides read TGTGCCAGCAGCGTTGGGAGTGGGACAGAATCCTACGAGCAGTACTTC.